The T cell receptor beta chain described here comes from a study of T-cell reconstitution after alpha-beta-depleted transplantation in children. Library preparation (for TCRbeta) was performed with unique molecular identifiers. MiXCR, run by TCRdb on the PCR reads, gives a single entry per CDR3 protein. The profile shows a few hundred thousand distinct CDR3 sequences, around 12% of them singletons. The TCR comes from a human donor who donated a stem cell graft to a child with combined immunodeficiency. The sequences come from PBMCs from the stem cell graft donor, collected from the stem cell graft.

The CDR3: CASSPRRPSDTQYF. CDR3 coding DNA: TGTGCCAGCAGCCCAAGGCGGCCCTCGGATACGCAGTATTTT. The chain couples TRBV7-8 to TRBJ2-3; no reliable D call. The length of the CDR3 is 14 residues. Germline lookup yields CDR1 SGHVS and CDR2 FQNEAQ. Deletions cut 5 bases from V and 6 bases from J, with 15 bases between. The variable domain in full, completed from reference TRBV7-8 and TRBJ2-3, reads GAGVSQSPRYKVAKRGQDVALRCDPISGHVSLFWYQQALGQGPEFLTYFQNEAQLDKSGLPSDRFFAERPEGSVSTLKIQRTQQEDSAVYLCASSPRRPSDTQYFGPGTRLTVL.